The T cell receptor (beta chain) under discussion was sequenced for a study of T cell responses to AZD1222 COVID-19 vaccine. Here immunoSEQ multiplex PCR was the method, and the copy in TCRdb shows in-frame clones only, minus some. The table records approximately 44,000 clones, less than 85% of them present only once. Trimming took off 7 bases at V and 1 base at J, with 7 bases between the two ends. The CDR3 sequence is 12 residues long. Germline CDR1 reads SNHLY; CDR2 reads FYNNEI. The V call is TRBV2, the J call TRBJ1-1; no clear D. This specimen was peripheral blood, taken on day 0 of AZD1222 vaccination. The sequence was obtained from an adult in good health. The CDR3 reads CASTAGNTEAFF. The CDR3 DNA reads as TGTGCCAGCACCGCAGGGAACACTGAAGCTTTCTTT.